This TCR beta chain was captured by sequencing in a study of shared clonotypes between healthy human individuals (dated by TCRdb to 2018 to 2021). With respect to the entire study: The cohort comprised a couple of women and a few men aged 18 to 49 years. For each donor, CD4 naive and CD4 memory were each run on three plates, CD8 naive on two plates, and CD8 memory on one plate. The study deeply sequenced blood TCR repertoires of about five healthy adults to estimate repertoire size and the extent of clonotype sharing between individuals. To increase sequencing depth and limit assay-specific biases, different laboratories used diverse techniques to prepare libraries and sequence TCR repertoires. Per donor, leukapheresis produced somewhere between about 0.8 and 9.5 billion PBMCs.

Healthy HIV-negative adults with no recently reported acute infections or vaccinations were included as donors. Only Caucasian adults living in Nashville, Tennessee, USA were represented among the donors. CD4+ T cells were enriched by magnetic negative selection; naive cells were then positively selected on CD45RA, and the negative fraction formed the memory subset. Blood was obtained by leukapheresis, after which PBMCs were separated by Ficoll-Histopaque density gradient centrifugation and cryopreserved in liquid nitrogen vapor phase. Purity and quantity of every magnetically sorted T cell population were checked by analytical flow cytometry. Genomic DNA was isolated from each sorted fraction and quantified by UV absorbance on a Nanodrop 2000c. Using the deep immunoSEQ assay, TCR CDR3 regions were amplified from genomic DNA by multiplex PCR. For each cell subset, the extracted genomic DNA was distributed evenly across all wells of several immunoSEQ 96-well plates, and each plate served as one replicate. For sorted subsets, approximately 210 ng genomic DNA, equal to tens of thousands of T cell genomes, was loaded into each replicate PCR. Purified libraries were measured with a Qubit 3.0 fluorometer, size-checked on a Bioanalyzer 2100, and measured again with the KAPA Library Quantification kit. A separate single-read 150-cycle Illumina NextSeq 550 flow cell was used to sequence each immunoSEQ 96-well plate. In the authors' own workflow: The immunoSEQ output contained only junctional sequences without quality scores, so filtering could not match that applied to full-length reads. Sequences were annotated with PyIR, a Python wrapper for IgBLAST v1.9, and V/J genes and CDR3 were assigned using IMGT germline references. Reads were filtered out if the reads had weak V/J assignments (E-value above 1e-6), no CDR3, stop codons, out-of-frame junctions, or ambiguous translated residues. V3J clonotypes were defined by identical inferred V gene, J gene, and CDR3 amino acid sequence. The percentage overlap between two repertoires was calculated by dividing the number of shared unique clonotypes by the size of the smaller repertoire. Three approaches were used to assess repertoire richness: RTK rarefaction, the Chao1 estimator, and Recon v2.1 estimates of unobserved clonotypes. Generation probabilities for all TCRbeta clonotypes obtained by the gDNA method from a handful of donors were computed using OLGA. What TCRdb holds here is the immuneACCESS table cut down to in-frame rearrangements. Part of the clones is not present; checked against another copy, under half of the missing clones reflect an unresolved V gene, and the others are unexplained. That table supplies the V and J calls and clone size; D and trimming were determined from the DNA. Present in this sample are some 1 million clones, roughly 80% of which were seen just once. 1.2% to 1.5% of the sample is held by the ten biggest clonotypes.

The paper as a whole reports these results and caveats: Approximately 5% of naive CD4, 3% to 4% of naive CD8, roughly 2.4% of memory CD4, and more than 0.35% of memory CD8 clonotypes were shared across several donors. Naive subsets generally had larger estimated clonotype richness than memory subsets did. The genetic and exposure-history diversity represented was limited by the small number of donors. Based on pairwise subsampling, the degree of clonotype sharing among donors was expected to be affected by sequencing depth. Compared with non-shared clonotypes, the clonotypes found in all four sorted-subset donors had higher generation probabilities. Sampling was restricted to blood, and TCR repertoires in tissues likely differ from the TCR repertoires found in blood. Rarefaction of sorted-subset datasets indicated incomplete sequencing despite the large sequencing depth.

A note on this clone: Its cognate antigen has yet to be identified. No qualities accompany the bases; no much larger clone lies one base away.

The sequence came from a man between 18 and 35 years old in good health. Source material: memory CD4+ T cells sorted from blood. The cell subset or site label here, explained by the study, means: CD45RA-negative fraction.

The DNA is as follows: TGTGCCAGCAGCCCACAGGGGGCTTATGAAGCTTTCTTT. Its amino acids are CASSPQGAYEAFF. The chain is made from TRBV2 and TRBJ1-1, with 9 bases matching TRBD1. The CDR3 covers 13 residues, taking in both the cysteine and the phenylalanine. Kept here is only the CDR3 DNA, which spans 39 bases and is read in frame from base 1. V lost 6 bases and J lost 7 bases, and the count of bases not matched to a germline gene is 6. The CDR1 and CDR2 encoded by the germline V gene are SNHLY and FYNNEI.